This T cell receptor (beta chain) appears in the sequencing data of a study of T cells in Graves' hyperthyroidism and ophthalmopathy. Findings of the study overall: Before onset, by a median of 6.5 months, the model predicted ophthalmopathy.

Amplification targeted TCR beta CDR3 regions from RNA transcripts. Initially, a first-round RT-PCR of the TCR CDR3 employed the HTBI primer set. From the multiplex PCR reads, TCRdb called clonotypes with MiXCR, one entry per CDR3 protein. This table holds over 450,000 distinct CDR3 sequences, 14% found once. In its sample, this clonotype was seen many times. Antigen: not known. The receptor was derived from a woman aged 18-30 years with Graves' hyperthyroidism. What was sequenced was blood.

The CDR3 spells CAISEGDPEKLFF. CDR3 nucleotides: TGTGCCATCAGTGAAGGGGACCCTGAAAAACTGTTTTTT. The chain carries TRBV10-3 and TRBJ1-4; D is perhaps TRBD1 (5 bases). Between the trimmed V and J ends, which lost 3 bases and 7 bases, there was a span of 9 bases. Germline V gene sequence: CDR1 ENHRY, CDR2 SYGVKD. This CDR3 contains 13 residues.